This T cell receptor (beta chain) is from a study of T-cell memory formation after mild COVID-19. On the study more broadly: Each donor largely had its own TCR clusters.

TCRdb passed the 5' RACE reads through MiXCR, listing each CDR3 protein once. The repertoire holds 35,000 to 50,000 distinct CDR3 sequences, with 9.5% as singletons. The germline V gene has CDR1 KGHSH and CDR2 LQKENI. Trimming took 4 bases from V and 2 from J, leaving 11 bases between them. The CDR3 runs 14 residues. Overall study results and limits: CD4+ contracting clones were found mainly in CM and EM, and CD8+ ones in EMRA.

In its sample, this clonotype was seen a few times. The antigen remains unidentified. The source is an adult woman who had mild COVID-19 (a few samples of this study predate the infection). Cell type and time point are not known. This sequence joins TRBV18 and TRBJ2-5; D call uncertain. The sample taken for sequencing was PBMCs or a T cell subset sorted from them (not recorded which). CDR3 DNA sequence: TGTGCCAGCTCACGTCCCCCGACTCAAGAGACCCAGTACTTC. Amino acid sequence: CASSRPPTQETQYF.